These T cell receptor beta chains were read from a single sample in a study of neurological immune-mediated disorders. TCRdb re-analysed the 5' RACE reads in MiXCR, keeping a single row per CDR3 protein. Of about 40,000 distinct CDR3 sequences in the sample, roughly 2.5% were seen once. The sequenced sample was PBMCs. The receptor source for this set is a man aged 45 to 65 with multiple sclerosis. Both conserved end residues are part of each CDR3. Fields, in order: clone size, D gene, V gene, J gene, CDR3 protein, CDR3 DNA. A D gene is named only where the DNA matches it firmly. The size field reads how often the clone was seen (once, few, many) or a class if it is expanded.

>many|NA|TRBV4-3|TRBJ2-2
CASSQGVWDTGELFF
TGCGCCAGCAGCCAAGGTGTTTGGGACACCGGGGAGCTGTTTTTT
>many|NA|TRBV12-3/TRBV12-4|TRBJ2-3
CASSLGPETGDTQYF
TGTGCCAGCAGTTTAGGACCAGAGACGGGAGATACGCAGTATTTT
>many|TRBD2|TRBV6-6|TRBJ2-1
CASSPLTSGDSYNEQFF
TGTGCCAGCAGTCCCTTGACTAGCGGGGATTCCTACAATGAGCAGTTCTTC
>many|TRBD2|TRBV5-1|TRBJ2-3
CASSPGTSVDTQYF
TGCGCCAGCAGCCCGGGGACTAGCGTCGATACGCAGTATTTT
>many|NA|TRBV18|TRBJ1-2
CASSPRRDVGYGYTF
TGTGCCAGCTCACCACGCCGGGACGTGGGCTATGGCTACACCTTC
>many|TRBD1|TRBV6-6|TRBJ2-2
CASSSPTGGSFGELFF
TGTGCCAGCAGTTCGCCGACAGGGGGCTCTTTCGGGGAGCTGTTTTTT
>many|TRBD2|TRBV7-2|TRBJ2-7
CASRESGSSYEQYF
TGTGCCAGCAGGGAGAGCGGGAGCTCCTACGAGCAGTACTTC
>many|TRBD1|TRBV9|TRBJ1-2
CASSPRQGVYTF
TGTGCCAGCAGCCCCAGACAGGGGGTCTATACCTTC
>many|TRBD1|TRBV12-3/TRBV12-4|TRBJ2-7
CASTLTGGTGEQYF
TGTGCCAGCACCCTGACAGGGGGCACGGGTGAGCAGTACTTC
>many|NA|TRBV25-1|TRBJ2-6
CASSEYGDRNSGANVLTF
TGTGCCAGCAGTGAATATGGGGACCGAAACTCTGGGGCCAACGTCCTGACTTTC
>many|TRBD1|TRBV6-5|TRBJ1-2
CASRGGLDYGYTF
TGTGCCAGCAGAGGGGGCCTAGACTATGGCTACACCTTC
>many|TRBD1|TRBV29-1|TRBJ1-1
CSVGMDRVGGEAFF
TGCAGCGTTGGCATGGACAGGGTAGGAGGTGAAGCTTTCTTT
>many|NA|TRBV20-1|TRBJ1-1
CSARVDTEAFF
TGCAGTGCTAGAGTGGACACTGAAGCTTTCTTT
>many|TRBD1|TRBV9|TRBJ2-7
CASSVAGQHYEQYF
TGTGCCAGCAGCGTAGCGGGACAGCACTACGAGCAGTACTTC
>many|NA|TRBV4-1|TRBJ2-7
CASSPWTSHEQYF
TGCGCCAGCAGCCCTTGGACCAGCCACGAGCAGTACTTC
>many|NA|TRBV6-5|TRBJ2-1
CASSPLEFGNEQFF
TGTGCCAGCAGCCCACTCGAATTTGGCAATGAGCAGTTCTTC
>many|NA|TRBV5-1|TRBJ2-6
CASSFGTASAGANVLTF
TGCGCCAGCAGCTTCGGGACCGCCTCGGCCGGGGCCAACGTCCTGACTTTC
>many|TRBD1|TRBV27|TRBJ2-6
CASSPGQGARGANVLTF
TGTGCCAGCAGTCCGGGACAGGGGGCGCGCGGGGCCAACGTCCTGACTTTC
>many|NA|TRBV7-2|TRBJ2-1
CASSSNRGGGSSYNEQFF
TGTGCCAGCAGCTCAAACCGGGGAGGGGGAAGCTCCTACAATGAGCAGTTCTTC
>many|NA|TRBV7-9|TRBJ2-5
CASTRTLQETQYF
TGTGCCAGCACACGGACCCTCCAAGAGACCCAGTACTTC
>many|NA|TRBV5-8|TRBJ1-6
CASSLGTGVRNSPLHF
TGTGCCAGCAGCTTGGGAACGGGGGTTCGGAATTCACCCCTCCACTTT
>many|NA|TRBV5-1|TRBJ2-5
CASSLDSQETQYF
TGCGCCAGCAGCTTGGACAGCCAAGAGACCCAGTACTTC
>many|TRBD1|TRBV5-1|TRBJ1-1
CASSLGTGYTEAFF
TGCGCCAGCAGCTTGGGGACAGGGTATACTGAAGCTTTCTTT
>many|NA|TRBV7-9|TRBJ1-5
CASSSANQPQHF
TGTGCCAGCAGCTCAGCCAATCAGCCCCAGCATTTT
>many|TRBD1|TRBV2|TRBJ1-6
CASSVDRLSSYNSPLHF
TGTGCCAGCAGCGTGGACAGGCTAAGCTCCTATAATTCACCCCTCCACTTT
>many|TRBD2|TRBV20-1|TRBJ2-4
CSAPPSSGGSKNIQYF
TGCAGTGCCCCCCCTTCCAGCGGGGGGTCCAAAAACATTCAGTACTTC
>few|NA|TRBV6-6|TRBJ1-1
CASSYSTLEAFF
TGTGCCAGCAGTTACTCGACCCTAGAAGCTTTCTTT
>many|NA|TRBV12-3/TRBV12-4|TRBJ1-1
CASSPQAVGSEAFF
TGTGCCAGCAGCCCCCAAGCAGTAGGCTCTGAAGCTTTCTTT
>many|TRBD1|TRBV20-1|TRBJ1-6
CSAPGTGENSPLHF
TGCAGTGCTCCAGGGACAGGGGAAAATTCACCCCTCCACTTT
>many|NA|TRBV5-1|TRBJ2-7
CASRGASYEQYF
TGCGCCAGCAGGGGGGCGTCCTACGAGCAGTACTTC
>many|NA|TRBV7-2|TRBJ1-6
CASSFQTSSPLHF
TGTGCCAGCAGCTTCCAGACCAGTTCACCCCTCCACTTT
>medium-sized|NA|TRBV5-5|TRBJ1-3
CASSLGPGAGNTIYF
TGTGCCAGCAGCTTGGGTCCAGGGGCTGGAAACACCATATATTTT
>many|NA|TRBV20-1|TRBJ2-7
CSARLGPEQYF
TGCAGTGCTAGATTGGGACCCGAGCAGTACTTC
>many|TRBD1|TRBV25-1|TRBJ1-5
CASSAPGQGYQPQNF
TGTGCCAGCAGTGCTCCGGGACAGGGTTATCAGCCCCAGAATTTT
>many|TRBD2|TRBV5-1|TRBJ2-1
CASSPQVLAGMSSYNEQFF
TGCGCCAGCAGCCCCCAGGTACTAGCGGGGATGAGCTCCTACAATGAGCAGTTCTTC
>many|NA|TRBV12-3/TRBV12-4|TRBJ1-2
CASASDRSYGYTF
TGTGCCAGCGCATCGGATAGAAGCTATGGCTACACCTTC
>many|NA|TRBV5-1|TRBJ1-4
CASSAGPPELFF
TGCGCCAGCAGCGCGGGTCCCCCGGAACTGTTTTTT
>many|NA|TRBV3-1|TRBJ1-2
CASSVNGDGGYTF
TGTGCCAGCAGCGTGAACGGGGACGGGGGCTACACCTTC
>many|NA|TRBV4-1|TRBJ2-5
CASSQVVASQETQYF
TGCGCCAGCAGCCAAGTGGTTGCCTCCCAAGAGACCCAGTACTTC
>many|NA|TRBV7-2|TRBJ1-1
CASSLGTLMNTEAFF
TGTGCCAGCAGCTTAGGGACACTTATGAACACTGAAGCTTTCTTT
>many|NA|TRBV6-5|TRBJ2-3
CASSPGSGRTDTQYF
TGTGCCAGCAGCCCTGGTTCAGGAAGAACAGATACGCAGTATTTT